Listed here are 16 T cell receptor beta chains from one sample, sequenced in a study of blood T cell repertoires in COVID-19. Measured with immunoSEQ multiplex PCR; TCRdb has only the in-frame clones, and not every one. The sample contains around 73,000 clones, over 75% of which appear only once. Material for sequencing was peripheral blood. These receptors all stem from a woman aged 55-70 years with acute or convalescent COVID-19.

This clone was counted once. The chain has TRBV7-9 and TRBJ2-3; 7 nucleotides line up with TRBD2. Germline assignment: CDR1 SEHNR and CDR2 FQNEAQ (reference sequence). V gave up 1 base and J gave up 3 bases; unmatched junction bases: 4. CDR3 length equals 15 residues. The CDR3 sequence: CASSLGGLDTDTQYF. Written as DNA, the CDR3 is TGTGCCAGCAGCTTAGGTGGACTAGATACAGATACGCAGTATTTT.

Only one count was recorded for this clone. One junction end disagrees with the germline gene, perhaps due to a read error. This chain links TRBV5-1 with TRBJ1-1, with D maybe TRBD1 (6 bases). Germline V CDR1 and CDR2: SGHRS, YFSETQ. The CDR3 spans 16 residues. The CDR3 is CASSLDPAQGHTEAFF. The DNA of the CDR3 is TGCGCCAGCAGTTTGGACCCCGCGCAGGGGCACACTGAAGCTTTCTTT.

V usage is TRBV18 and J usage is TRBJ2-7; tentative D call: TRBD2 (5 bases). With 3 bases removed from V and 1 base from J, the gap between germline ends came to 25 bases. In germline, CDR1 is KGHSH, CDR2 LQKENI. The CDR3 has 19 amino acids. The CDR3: CASSPASGSLGGLSYEQYF. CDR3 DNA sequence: TGTGCCAGCTCACCCGCGTCGGGGTCCCTTGGCGGGCTTTCCTACGAGCAGTACTTC.

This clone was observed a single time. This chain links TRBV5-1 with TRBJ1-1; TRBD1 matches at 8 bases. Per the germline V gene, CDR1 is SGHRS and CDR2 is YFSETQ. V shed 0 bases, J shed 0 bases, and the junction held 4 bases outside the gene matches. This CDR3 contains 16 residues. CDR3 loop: CASSLGSGGMNTEAFF. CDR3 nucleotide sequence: TGCGCCAGCAGCTTGGGTTCAGGGGGCATGAACACTGAAGCTTTCTTT. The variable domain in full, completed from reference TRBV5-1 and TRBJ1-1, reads KAGVTQTPRYLIKTRGQQVTLSCSPISGHRSVSWYQQTPGQGLQFLFEYFSETQRNKGNFPGRFSGRQFSNSRSEMNVSTLELGDSALYLCASSLGSGGMNTEAFFGQGTRLTVV.

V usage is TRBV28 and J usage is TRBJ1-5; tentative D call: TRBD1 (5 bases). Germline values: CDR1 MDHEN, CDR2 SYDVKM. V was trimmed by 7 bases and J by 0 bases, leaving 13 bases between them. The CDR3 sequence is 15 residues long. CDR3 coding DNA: TGTGCCAGCACCCCCCCGGGGGGTAGCAATCAGCCCCAGCATTTT. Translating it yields CASTPPGGSNQPQHF.

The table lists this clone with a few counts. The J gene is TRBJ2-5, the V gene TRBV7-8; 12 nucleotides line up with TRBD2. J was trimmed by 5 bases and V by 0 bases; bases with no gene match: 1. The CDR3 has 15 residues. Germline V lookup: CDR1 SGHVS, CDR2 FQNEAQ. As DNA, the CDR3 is TGTGCCAGCAGCTTAGCGCTAGCGGGAGGGGAGACCCAGTACTTC. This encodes CASSLALAGGETQYF.

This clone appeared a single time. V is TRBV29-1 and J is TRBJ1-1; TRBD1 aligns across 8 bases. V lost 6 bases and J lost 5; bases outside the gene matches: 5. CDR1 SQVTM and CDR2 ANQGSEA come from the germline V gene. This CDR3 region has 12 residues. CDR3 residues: CSVQGARTEAFF. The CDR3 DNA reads TGCAGCGTCCAGGGGGCGCGTACTGAAGCTTTCTTT.

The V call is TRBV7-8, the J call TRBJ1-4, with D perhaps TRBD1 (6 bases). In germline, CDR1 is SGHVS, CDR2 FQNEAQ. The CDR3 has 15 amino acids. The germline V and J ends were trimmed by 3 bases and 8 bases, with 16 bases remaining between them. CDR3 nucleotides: TGTGCCAGCAGCTTCCGGGAGGGGGACTTCGAAAAACTGTTTTTT. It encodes CASSFREGDFEKLFF. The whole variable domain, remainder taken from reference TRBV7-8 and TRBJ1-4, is GAGVSQSPRYKVAKRGQDVALRCDPISGHVSLFWYQQALGQGPEFLTYFQNEAQLDKSGLPSDRFFAERPEGSVSTLKIQRTQQEDSAVYLCASSFREGDFEKLFFGSGTQLSVL.

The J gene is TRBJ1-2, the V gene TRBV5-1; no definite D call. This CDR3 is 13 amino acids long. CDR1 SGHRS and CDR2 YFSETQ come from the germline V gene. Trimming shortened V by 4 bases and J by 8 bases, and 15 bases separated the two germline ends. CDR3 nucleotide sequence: TGCGCCAGCAGCCCGATGGGAGGGTTCGGCTACACCTTC. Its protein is CASSPMGGFGYTF.

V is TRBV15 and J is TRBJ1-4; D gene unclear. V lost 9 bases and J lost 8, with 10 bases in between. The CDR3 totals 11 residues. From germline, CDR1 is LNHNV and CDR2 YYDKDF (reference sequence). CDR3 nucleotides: TGTGCCACGTCGAAGCGGGAAAAACTGTTTTTT. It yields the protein CATSKREKLFF.

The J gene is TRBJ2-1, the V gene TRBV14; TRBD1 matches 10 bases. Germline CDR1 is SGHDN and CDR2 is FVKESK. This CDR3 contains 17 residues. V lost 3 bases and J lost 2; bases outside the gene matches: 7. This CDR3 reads CASSHYSGTGAYNEQFF. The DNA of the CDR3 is TGTGCCAGCAGCCATTACTCCGGGACAGGGGCCTACAATGAGCAGTTCTTC.

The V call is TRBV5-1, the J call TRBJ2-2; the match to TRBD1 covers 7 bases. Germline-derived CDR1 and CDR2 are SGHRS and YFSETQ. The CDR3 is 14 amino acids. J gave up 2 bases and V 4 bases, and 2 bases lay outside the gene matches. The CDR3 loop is CASSRDSNTGELFF. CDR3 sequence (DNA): TGCGCCAGCAGCCGGGACAGTAACACCGGGGAGCTGTTTTTT.

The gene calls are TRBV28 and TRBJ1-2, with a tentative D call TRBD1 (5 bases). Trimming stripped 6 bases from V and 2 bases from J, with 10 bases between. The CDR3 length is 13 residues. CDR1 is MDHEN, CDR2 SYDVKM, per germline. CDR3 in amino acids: CASRQGRNYGYTF. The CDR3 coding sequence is TGTGCCAGCAGGCAGGGTAGGAACTATGGCTACACCTTC.

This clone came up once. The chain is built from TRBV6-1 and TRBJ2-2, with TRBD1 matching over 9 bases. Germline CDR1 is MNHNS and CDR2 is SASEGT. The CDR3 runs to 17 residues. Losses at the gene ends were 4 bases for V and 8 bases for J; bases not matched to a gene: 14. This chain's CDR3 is CASSVSTGGVSYGELFF. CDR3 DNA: TGTGCCAGCAGTGTCTCTACAGGGGGCGTTAGTTATGGGGAGCTGTTTTTT.

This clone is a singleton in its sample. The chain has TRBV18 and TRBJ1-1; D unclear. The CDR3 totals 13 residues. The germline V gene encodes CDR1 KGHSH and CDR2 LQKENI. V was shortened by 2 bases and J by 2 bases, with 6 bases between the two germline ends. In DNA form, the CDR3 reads TGTGCCAGCTCACCAACCAGAAACACTGAAGCTTTCTTT. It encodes CASSPTRNTEAFF. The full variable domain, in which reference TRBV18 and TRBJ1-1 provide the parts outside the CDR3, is NAGVMQNPRHLVRRRGQEARLRCSPMKGHSHVYWYRQLPEEGLKFMVYLQKENIIDESGMPKERFSAEFPKEGPSILRIQQVVRGDSAAYFCASSPTRNTEAFFGQGTRLTVV.

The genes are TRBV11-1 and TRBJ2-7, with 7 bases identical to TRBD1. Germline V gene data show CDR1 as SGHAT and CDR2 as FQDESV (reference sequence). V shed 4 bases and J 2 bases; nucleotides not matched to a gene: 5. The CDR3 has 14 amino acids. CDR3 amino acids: CASSSGTVTYEQYF. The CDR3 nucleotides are TGTGCCAGCAGCTCCGGGACAGTAACCTACGAGCAGTACTTC.